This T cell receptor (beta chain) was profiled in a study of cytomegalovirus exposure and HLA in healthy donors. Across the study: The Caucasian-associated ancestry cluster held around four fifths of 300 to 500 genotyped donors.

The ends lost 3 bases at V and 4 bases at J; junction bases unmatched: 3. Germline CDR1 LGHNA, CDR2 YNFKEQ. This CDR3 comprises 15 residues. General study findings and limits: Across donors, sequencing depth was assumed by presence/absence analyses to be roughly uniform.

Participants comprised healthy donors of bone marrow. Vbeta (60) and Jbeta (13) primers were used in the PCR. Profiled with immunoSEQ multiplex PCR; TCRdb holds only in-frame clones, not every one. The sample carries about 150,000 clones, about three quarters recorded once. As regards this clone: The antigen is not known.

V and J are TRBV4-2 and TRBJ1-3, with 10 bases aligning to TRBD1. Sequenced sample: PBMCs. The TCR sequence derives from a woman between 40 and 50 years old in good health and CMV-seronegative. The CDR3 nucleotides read TGTGCCAGCAGCCAGGGGACAGGGGTGGGAAACACCATATATTTT. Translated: CASSQGTGVGNTIYF.